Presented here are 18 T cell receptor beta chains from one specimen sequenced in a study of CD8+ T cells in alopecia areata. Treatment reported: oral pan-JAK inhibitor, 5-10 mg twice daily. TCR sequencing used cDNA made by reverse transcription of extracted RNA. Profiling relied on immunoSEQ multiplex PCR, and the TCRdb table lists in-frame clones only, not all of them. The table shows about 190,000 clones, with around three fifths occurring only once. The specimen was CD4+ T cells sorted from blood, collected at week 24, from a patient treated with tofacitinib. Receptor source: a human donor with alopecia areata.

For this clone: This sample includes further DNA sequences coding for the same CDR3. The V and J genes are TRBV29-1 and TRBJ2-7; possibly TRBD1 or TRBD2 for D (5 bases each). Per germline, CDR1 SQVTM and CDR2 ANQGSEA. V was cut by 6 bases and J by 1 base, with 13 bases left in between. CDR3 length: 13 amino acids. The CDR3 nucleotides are TGCAGCGTCGCCGGGACCGTGTCCTACGAGCAGTACTTC. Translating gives CSVAGTVSYEQYF.

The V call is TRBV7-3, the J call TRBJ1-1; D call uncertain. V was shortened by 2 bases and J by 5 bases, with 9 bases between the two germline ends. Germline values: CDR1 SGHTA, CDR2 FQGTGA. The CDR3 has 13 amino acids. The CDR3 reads CASSLWEGTEAFF. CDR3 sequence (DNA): TGTGCCAGCAGCTTATGGGAGGGTACTGAAGCTTTCTTT.

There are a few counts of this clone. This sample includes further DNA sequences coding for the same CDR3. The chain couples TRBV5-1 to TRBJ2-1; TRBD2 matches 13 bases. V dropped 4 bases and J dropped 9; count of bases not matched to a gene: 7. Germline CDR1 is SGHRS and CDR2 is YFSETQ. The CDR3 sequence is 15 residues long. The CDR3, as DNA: TGCGCCAGCAGCCCTACTAGCGGGGGGGCACGTGAGCAGTTCTTC. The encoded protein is CASSPTSGGAREQFF.

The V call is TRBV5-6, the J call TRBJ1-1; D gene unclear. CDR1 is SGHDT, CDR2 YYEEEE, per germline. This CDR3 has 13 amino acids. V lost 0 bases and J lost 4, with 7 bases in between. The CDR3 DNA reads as TGTGCCAGCAGCTTGGGTCCCAGCACTGAAGCTTTCTTT. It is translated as CASSLGPSTEAFF. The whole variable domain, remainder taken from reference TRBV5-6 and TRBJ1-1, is DAGVTQSPTHLIKTRGQQVTLRCSPKSGHDTVSWYQQALGQGPQFIFQYYEEEERQRGNFPDRFSGHQFPNYSSELNVNALLLGDSALYLCASSLGPSTEAFFGQGTRLTVV.

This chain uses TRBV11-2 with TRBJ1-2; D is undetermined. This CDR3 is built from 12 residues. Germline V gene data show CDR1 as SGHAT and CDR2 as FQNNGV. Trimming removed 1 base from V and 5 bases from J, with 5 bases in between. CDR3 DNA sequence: TGTGCCAGCAGCTTAGGAGGTTATGGCTACACCTTC. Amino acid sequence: CASSLGGYGYTF.

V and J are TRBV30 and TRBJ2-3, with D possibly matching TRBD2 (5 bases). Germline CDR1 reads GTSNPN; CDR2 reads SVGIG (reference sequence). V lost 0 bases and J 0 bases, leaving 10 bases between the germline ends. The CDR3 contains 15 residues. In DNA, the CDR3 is TGTGCCTGGAGTGTGGGGAGTCGTAGCACAGATACGCAGTATTTT. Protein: CAWSVGSRSTDTQYF.

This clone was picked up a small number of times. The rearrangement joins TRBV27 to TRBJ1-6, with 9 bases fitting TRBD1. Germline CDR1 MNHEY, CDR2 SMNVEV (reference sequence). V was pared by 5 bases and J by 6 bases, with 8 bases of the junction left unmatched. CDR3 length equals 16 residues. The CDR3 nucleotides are TGTGCCAGCAGTCCCCGGGACAGGGTGCTTAATTCACCCCTCCACTTT. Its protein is CASSPRDRVLNSPLHF.

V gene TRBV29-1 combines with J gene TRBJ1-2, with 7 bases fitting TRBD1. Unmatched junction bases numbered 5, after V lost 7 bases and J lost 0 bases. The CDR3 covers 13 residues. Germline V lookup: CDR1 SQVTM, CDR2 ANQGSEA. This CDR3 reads CSAGQATNYGYTF. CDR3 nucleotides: TGCAGCGCTGGACAGGCCACTAACTATGGCTACACCTTC.

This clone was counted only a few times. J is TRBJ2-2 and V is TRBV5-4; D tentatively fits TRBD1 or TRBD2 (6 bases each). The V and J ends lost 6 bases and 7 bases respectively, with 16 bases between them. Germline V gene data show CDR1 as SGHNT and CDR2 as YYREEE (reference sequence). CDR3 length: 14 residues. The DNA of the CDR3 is TGTGCCAGCACCGTTGGGGGGCTAGGCGGGGAGCTGTTTTTT. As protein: CASTVGGLGGELFF.

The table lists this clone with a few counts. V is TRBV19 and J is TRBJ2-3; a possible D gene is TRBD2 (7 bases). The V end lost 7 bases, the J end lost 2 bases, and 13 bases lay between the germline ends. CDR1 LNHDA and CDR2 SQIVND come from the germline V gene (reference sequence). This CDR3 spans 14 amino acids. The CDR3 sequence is CASKAGAATDTQYF. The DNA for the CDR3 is TGTGCCAGTAAGGCGGGGGCAGCCACAGATACGCAGTATTTT.

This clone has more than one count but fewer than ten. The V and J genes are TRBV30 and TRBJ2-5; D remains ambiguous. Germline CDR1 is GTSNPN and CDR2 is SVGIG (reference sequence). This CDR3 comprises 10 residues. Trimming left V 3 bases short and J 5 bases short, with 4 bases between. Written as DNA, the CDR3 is TGTGCCTGGAGAAGTGAGACCCAGTACTTC. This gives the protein CAWRSETQYF. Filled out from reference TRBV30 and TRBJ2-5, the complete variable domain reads SQTIHQWPATLVQPVGSPLSLECTVEGTSNPNLYWYRQAAGRGLQLLFYSVGIGQISSEVPQNLSASRPQDRQFILSSKKLLLSDSGFYLCAWRSETQYFGPGTRLLVL.

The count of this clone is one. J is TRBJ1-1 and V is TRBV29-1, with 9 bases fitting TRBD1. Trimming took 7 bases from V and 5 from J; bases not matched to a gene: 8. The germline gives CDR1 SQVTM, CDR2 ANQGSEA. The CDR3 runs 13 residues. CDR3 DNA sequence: TGCAGCGCGGCGGGACAGGGAAGGACTGAAGCTTTCTTT. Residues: CSAAGQGRTEAFF.

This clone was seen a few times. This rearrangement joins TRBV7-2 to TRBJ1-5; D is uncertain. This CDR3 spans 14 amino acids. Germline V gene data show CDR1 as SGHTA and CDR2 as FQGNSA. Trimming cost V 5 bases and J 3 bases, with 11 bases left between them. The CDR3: CASSPGETNQPQHF. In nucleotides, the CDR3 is TGTGCCAGCAGCCCAGGAGAGACCAATCAGCCCCAGCATTTT.

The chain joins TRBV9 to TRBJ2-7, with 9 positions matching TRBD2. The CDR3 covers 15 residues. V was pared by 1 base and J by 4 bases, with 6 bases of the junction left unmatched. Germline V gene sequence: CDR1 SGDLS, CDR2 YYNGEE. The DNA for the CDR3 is TGTGCCAGCAGCGTACTTCTAGCGGGGAGGTACGAGCAGTACTTC. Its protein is CASSVLLAGRYEQYF.

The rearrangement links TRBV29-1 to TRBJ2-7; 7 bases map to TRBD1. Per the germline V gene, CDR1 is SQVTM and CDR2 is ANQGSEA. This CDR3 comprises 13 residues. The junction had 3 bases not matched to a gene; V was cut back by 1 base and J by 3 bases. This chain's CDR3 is CSVEGDRDYEQYF. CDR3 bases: TGCAGCGTTGAAGGTGACAGGGACTACGAGCAGTACTTC.

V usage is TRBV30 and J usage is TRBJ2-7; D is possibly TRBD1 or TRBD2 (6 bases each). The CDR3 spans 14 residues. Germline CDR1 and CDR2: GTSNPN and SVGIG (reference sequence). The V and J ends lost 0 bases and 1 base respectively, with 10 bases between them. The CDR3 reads CAWSVGGLSYEQYF. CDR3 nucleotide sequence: TGTGCCTGGAGTGTAGGGGGGTTGTCCTACGAGCAGTACTTC.

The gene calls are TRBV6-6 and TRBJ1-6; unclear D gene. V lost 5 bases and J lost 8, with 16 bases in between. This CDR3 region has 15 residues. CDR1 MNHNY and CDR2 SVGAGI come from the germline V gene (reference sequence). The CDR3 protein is CASSGPGLRDSPLHF. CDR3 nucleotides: TGTGCCAGCAGTGGGCCGGGCCTAAGGGATTCACCCCTCCACTTT.

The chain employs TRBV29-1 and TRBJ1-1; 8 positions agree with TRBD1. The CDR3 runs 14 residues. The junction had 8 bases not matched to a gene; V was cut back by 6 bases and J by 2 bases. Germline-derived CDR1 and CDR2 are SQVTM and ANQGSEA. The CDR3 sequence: CSVALQGVNTEAFF. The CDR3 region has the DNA TGCAGCGTCGCGTTACAGGGGGTTAACACTGAAGCTTTCTTT.